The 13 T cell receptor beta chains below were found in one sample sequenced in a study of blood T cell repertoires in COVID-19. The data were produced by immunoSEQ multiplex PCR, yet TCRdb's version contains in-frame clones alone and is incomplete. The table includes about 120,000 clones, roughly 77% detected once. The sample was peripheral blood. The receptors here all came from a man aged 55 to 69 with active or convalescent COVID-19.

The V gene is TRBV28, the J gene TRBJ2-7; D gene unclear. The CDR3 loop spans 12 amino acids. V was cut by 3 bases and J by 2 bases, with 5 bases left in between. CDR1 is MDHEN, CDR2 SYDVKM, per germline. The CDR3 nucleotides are TGTGCCAGCAGTTTCCCTACCTACGAGCAGTACTTC. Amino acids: CASSFPTYEQYF.

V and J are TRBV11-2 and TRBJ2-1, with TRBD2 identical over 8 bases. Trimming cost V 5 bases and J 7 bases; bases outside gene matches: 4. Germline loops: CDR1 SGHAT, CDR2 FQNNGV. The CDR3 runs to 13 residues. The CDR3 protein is CASSPGLGNEQFF. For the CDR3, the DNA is TGTGCCAGCAGCCCGGGACTAGGTAATGAGCAGTTCTTC.

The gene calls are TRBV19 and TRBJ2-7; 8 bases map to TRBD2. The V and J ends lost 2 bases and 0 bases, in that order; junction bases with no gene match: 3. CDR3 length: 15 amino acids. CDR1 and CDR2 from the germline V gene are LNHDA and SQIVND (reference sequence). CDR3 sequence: CASSISTSGSYEQYF. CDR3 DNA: TGTGCCAGTAGTATATCAACTAGCGGCTCCTACGAGCAGTACTTC.

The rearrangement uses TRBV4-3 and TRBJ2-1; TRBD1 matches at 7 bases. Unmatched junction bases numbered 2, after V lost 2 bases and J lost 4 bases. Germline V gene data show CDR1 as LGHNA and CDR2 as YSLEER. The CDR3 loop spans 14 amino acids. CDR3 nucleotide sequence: TGCGCCAGCAGCCAAACAGGGGCATACAATGAGCAGTTCTTC. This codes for CASSQTGAYNEQFF.

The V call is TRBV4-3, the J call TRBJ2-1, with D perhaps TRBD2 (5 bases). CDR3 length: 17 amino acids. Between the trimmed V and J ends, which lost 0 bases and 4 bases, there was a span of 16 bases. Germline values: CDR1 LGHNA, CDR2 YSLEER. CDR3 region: CASSQDLAQLGYNEQFF. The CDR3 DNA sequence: TGCGCCAGCAGCCAAGACCTAGCCCAACTGGGGTACAATGAGCAGTTCTTC.

The chain's CDR3 is CASSQVHGSSHNEQFF. The CDR3 DNA sequence: TGTGCCAGCAGCCAAGTGCACGGGAGTAGCCACAATGAGCAGTTCTTC. This rearrangement joins TRBV3-1 (or the pseudogene TRBV3-2) to TRBJ2-1; D is possibly TRBD2 (6 bases). V lost 1 base to trimming and J lost 5 bases, with 15 bases between them. The germline CDR1 and CDR2 sequences are LGHDT and YNNKEL (reference sequence). The CDR3 length is 16 residues.

CDR3 sequence: CASSPGTGFEGYTF. CDR3 DNA: TGTGCCAGCAGCCCGGGGACAGGGTTTGAGGGCTACACCTTC. The chain combines TRBV6-5 with TRBJ1-2; 9 bases line up with TRBD1. Trimming cost V 6 bases and J 8 bases; bases outside gene matches: 10. Germline V lookup: CDR1 MNHEY, CDR2 SVGAGI. CDR3 size: 14 residues.

The CDR3 DNA follows: TGTGCCAGCAGCCCCCGACCGGGACAGGGAGAGAACGAGCAGTACTTC. This sequence encodes CASSPRPGQGENEQYF. The chain combines TRBV9 with TRBJ2-7; 9 nucleotides agree with TRBD1. CDR1 and CDR2 from the germline V gene are SGDLS and YYNGEE. This CDR3 is built from 16 residues. V lost 4 bases, J lost 5 bases, and 13 bases stayed unmatched.

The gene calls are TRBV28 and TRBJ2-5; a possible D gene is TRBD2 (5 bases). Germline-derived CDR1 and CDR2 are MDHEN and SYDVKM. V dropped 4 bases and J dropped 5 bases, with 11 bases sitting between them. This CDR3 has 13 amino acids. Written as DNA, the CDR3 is TGTGCCAGCAGTTCGTCTAGCAAGGAGACCCAGTACTTC. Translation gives CASSSSSKETQYF.

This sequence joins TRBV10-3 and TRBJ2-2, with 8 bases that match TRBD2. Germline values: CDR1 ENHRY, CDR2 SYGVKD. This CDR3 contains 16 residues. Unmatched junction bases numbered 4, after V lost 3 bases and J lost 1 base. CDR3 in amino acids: CAISDSGKLNTGELFF. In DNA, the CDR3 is TGTGCCATCAGTGATAGCGGGAAACTGAACACCGGGGAGCTGTTTTTT.

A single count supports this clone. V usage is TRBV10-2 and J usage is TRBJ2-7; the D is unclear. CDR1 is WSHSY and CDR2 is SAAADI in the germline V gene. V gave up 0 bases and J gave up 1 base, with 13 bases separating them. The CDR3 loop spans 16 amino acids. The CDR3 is CASSESVGVASYEQYF. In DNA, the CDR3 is TGCGCCAGCAGTGAGTCGGTGGGCGTCGCATCCTACGAGCAGTACTTC.

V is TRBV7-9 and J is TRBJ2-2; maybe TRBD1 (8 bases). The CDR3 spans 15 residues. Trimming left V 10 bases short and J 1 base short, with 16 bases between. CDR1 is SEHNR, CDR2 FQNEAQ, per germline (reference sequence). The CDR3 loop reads CANQGASGNTGELFF. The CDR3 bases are TGTGCCAACCAGGGGGCTAGCGGGAACACCGGGGAGCTGTTTTTT.

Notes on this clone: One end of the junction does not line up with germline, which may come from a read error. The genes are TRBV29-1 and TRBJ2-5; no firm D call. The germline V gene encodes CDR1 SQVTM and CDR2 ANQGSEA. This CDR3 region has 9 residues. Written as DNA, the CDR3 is TGCAGCGTTTCAGAGGCCCAGTACTTC. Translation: CSVSEAQYF.